These 20 T cell receptor beta chains share one sample of origin, sequenced in a study of shared clonotypes between healthy human individuals (TCRdb year 2020). The library was generated by the immunoSEQ multiplex PCR assay. Here the immuneACCESS table is served through TCRdb, limited to in-frame sequences with V and J called. Missing clones are a known gap in these copies; in checked studies unresolved V genes cover under half, and the rest lacks a known reason. The sample has about 1 million clones on record, under 80% of them singletons. The ten most abundant clones make up 1.4% of the sample. The specimen sequenced was memory CD4+ T cells sorted from blood. The sample's cell subset or site label, in plain terms: CD45RA-negative fraction. The source of these receptors is a man younger than 30 in good health.

The chain links TRBV4-3 to TRBJ2-7; 7 bases align to TRBD1. Germline V CDR1 and CDR2: LGHNA, YSLEER. The V segment lost 5 bases and the J segment 4 bases; nucleotides outside the gene matches: 17. The CDR3 sequence is 17 residues long. CDR3 sequence: CASSEQTGQSSKYEQYF. CDR3 nucleotides: TGCGCCAGCAGCGAACAGACAGGGCAAAGCTCAAAATACGAGCAGTACTTC.

This chain connects TRBV11-2 to TRBJ2-5; D is unresolved. The CDR3 is made up of 14 amino acids. Trimming cost V 2 bases and J 1 base, with 8 bases left between them. The germline gives CDR1 SGHAT, CDR2 FQNNGV. CDR3 DNA: TGTGCCAGCAGCTTACAGGCCACCCAAGAGACCCAGTACTTC. Translation: CASSLQATQETQYF.

The V gene is TRBV6-1, the J gene TRBJ1-3, with D possibly matching TRBD1 (5 bases). The CDR3 contains 16 residues. The V end lost 3 bases, the J end lost 4 bases, and 16 bases lay between the germline ends. CDR1 is MNHNS and CDR2 is SASEGT in the germline V gene. CDR3 residues: CASSDLGGLIGNTIYF. The CDR3, as DNA: TGTGCCAGCAGTGATTTGGGGGGACTCATCGGAAACACCATATATTTT.

V is TRBV27 and J is TRBJ1-5, with 7 bases aligning to TRBD1. The germline V gene has CDR1 MNHEY and CDR2 SMNVEV (reference sequence). The CDR3 consists of 17 residues. With V trimmed by 4 bases and J by 4 bases, 13 bases remained unmatched. DNA for the CDR3: TGTGCCAGCAGTTCGTCTAGCCCCCTGACAGGGAATCAGCCCCAGCATTTT. Amino acid sequence: CASSSSSPLTGNQPQHF.

This chain connects TRBV11-2 to TRBJ2-2, with TRBD1 as a possible D gene (6 bases). The germline V gene has CDR1 SGHAT and CDR2 FQNNGV. The CDR3 is 16 residues long. V shed 3 bases and J shed 0 bases, with 11 bases lying between them. DNA for the CDR3: TGTGCCAGCAGCTTTACAGGGTTTACGAACACCGGGGAGCTGTTTTTT. Its translation is CASSFTGFTNTGELFF.

This sequence joins TRBV4-2 and TRBJ2-1; 15 bases map to TRBD2. Trimming at V came to 1 base and at J to 3 bases, leaving 4 bases not matched to a gene. Germline lookup yields CDR1 LGHNA and CDR2 YNFKEQ. The CDR3 contains 18 residues. CDR3: CASSQASGLAGGYNEQFF. CDR3 nucleotides: TGTGCCAGCAGCCAAGCCTCGGGACTAGCGGGGGGCTACAATGAGCAGTTCTTC.

As for this clone: Other DNA sequences of this sample code for an identical CDR3. The chain joins TRBV5-1 to TRBJ1-1; D is unresolved. CDR1 and CDR2 from the germline V gene are SGHRS and YFSETQ. The CDR3 has 13 amino acids. The V and J ends lost 0 bases and 0 bases respectively, with 3 bases between them. The CDR3 nucleotides are TGCGCCAGCAGCTTGGGTCTGAACACTGAAGCTTTCTTT. It codes for CASSLGLNTEAFF.

This clone was seen only once. This chain uses TRBV10-3 with TRBJ2-1; 10 bases align to TRBD2. The CDR3 loop spans 15 amino acids. After removal of 6 bases from V and 9 bases from J, the junction contained 11 bases not matched to a gene. The germline V gene has CDR1 ENHRY and CDR2 SYGVKD. The CDR3: CAIREQSGGAPEQFF. The CDR3, as DNA: TGTGCCATCAGGGAACAAAGCGGGGGGGCCCCTGAGCAGTTCTTC.

V and J are TRBV7-3 and TRBJ1-6, with 7 bases that match TRBD1. V shed 5 bases and J 7 bases; nucleotides not matched to a gene: 2. From germline, CDR1 is SGHTA and CDR2 FQGTGA. The CDR3 has 13 amino acids. CDR3 amino acids: CASSPDRNSPLHF. CDR3 DNA sequence: TGTGCCAGCAGCCCGGACAGGAATTCACCCCTCCACTTT. Supplemented by reference TRBV7-3 and TRBJ1-6, the full variable domain reads GAGVSQTPSNKVTEKGKYVELRCDPISGHTALYWYRQSLGQGPEFLIYFQGTGAADDSGLPNDRFFAVRPEGSVSTLKIQRTERGDSAVYLCASSPDRNSPLHFGNGTRLTVT.

About this clone itself: The same CDR3 can be traced to other DNA sequences in this sample. The V call is TRBV5-1, the J call TRBJ1-2; a weak D match, TRBD1 (6 bases). This CDR3 comprises 13 residues. Looked up from germline, CDR1 is SGHRS and CDR2 is YFSETQ. The V and J ends lost 0 bases and 3 bases respectively, with 6 bases between them. The CDR3: CASSLDRDYGYTF. CDR3 nucleotide sequence: TGCGCCAGCAGCTTGGACAGGGACTATGGCTACACCTTC.

This clone was seen only once. The chain employs TRBV19 and TRBJ1-1; 8 bases agree with TRBD1. The CDR3 length is 13 residues. The junction had 4 bases not matched to a gene; V was cut back by 9 bases and J by 1 base. Germline CDR1 and CDR2: LNHDA and SQIVND (reference sequence). The CDR3 here is CASKTGENTEAFF. CDR3 DNA sequence: TGTGCCAGCAAGACAGGGGAGAACACTGAAGCTTTCTTT.

The J gene is TRBJ2-2, the V gene TRBV18, with 12 bases lining up with TRBD2. With 1 base clipped from V and 0 bases from J, the junction kept 3 bases outside the gene matches. Germline V gene lookup returns CDR1 KGHSH and CDR2 LQKENI. The CDR3 consists of 18 residues. The CDR3 DNA reads as TGTGCCAGCTCACCACGCGGACTAGCGGGGTCGAACACCGGGGAGCTGTTTTTT. Protein sequence: CASSPRGLAGSNTGELFF.

This clone appeared a few times. V and J are TRBV27 and TRBJ2-1, with 9 bases identical to TRBD2. The junction had 13 bases not matched to a gene; V was cut back by 4 bases and J by 9 bases. The V gene's germline CDR1 is MNHEY and CDR2 SMNVEV (reference sequence). The CDR3 runs 16 residues. CDR3 DNA sequence: TGTGCCAGCAGTTCGCCTCGCCTAGCGGGAACGGTTGAGCAGTTCTTC. Encoded protein: CASSSPRLAGTVEQFF.

The rearrangement joins TRBV7-9 to TRBJ2-1; 8 nucleotides match TRBD1. The CDR3 consists of 16 residues. Trimming removed 5 bases from V and 0 bases from J; junction bases left unmatched: 6. Germline V gives CDR1 SEHNR, CDR2 FQNEAQ (reference sequence). CDR3 DNA sequence: TGTGCCAGCAGCAGGGACAGGAAGCCCTCCTACAATGAGCAGTTCTTC. Translated: CASSRDRKPSYNEQFF.

V is TRBV28 and J is TRBJ1-2; 12 positions match TRBD1. Per the germline V gene, CDR1 is MDHEN and CDR2 is SYDVKM. The CDR3 loop spans 16 amino acids. Trimming cost V 1 base and J 7 bases; bases outside gene matches: 7. CDR3 nucleotide sequence: TGTGCCAGCAGTTTATCCCCGGGACAGGGGGCAATTGGCTACACCTTC. As protein: CASSLSPGQGAIGYTF.

This clone was seen only once. This chain joins TRBV9 and TRBJ1-1; no clear D gene. Germline V lookup: CDR1 SGDLS, CDR2 YYNGEE. V was pared by 3 bases and J by 0 bases, with 9 bases between. The CDR3 runs 14 residues. The CDR3 sequence: CASSGIGMNTEAFF. In DNA, the CDR3 is TGTGCCAGCAGCGGTATAGGAATGAACACTGAAGCTTTCTTT. Using reference TRBV9 and TRBJ1-1 for the parts outside the CDR3, the full variable domain is DSGVTQTPKHLITATGQRVTLRCSPRSGDLSVYWYQQSLDQGLQFLIQYYNGEERAKGNILERFSAQQFPDLHSELNLSSLELGDSALYFCASSGIGMNTEAFFGQGTRLTVV.

The V gene is TRBV30, the J gene TRBJ2-7; D unresolved. Trimming removed 2 bases at V and 6 bases at J, with 17 bases between. In germline, CDR1 is GTSNPN, CDR2 SVGIG (reference sequence). The CDR3 totals 14 residues. CDR3 region: CAWSSSFISGEQYF. For the CDR3, the DNA is TGTGCCTGGAGTTCGTCTTTCATCTCCGGCGAGCAGTACTTC. The full variable domain, in which reference TRBV30 and TRBJ2-7 provide the parts outside the CDR3, is SQTIHQWPATLVQPVGSPLSLECTVEGTSNPNLYWYRQAAGRGLQLLFYSVGIGQISSEVPQNLSASRPQDRQFILSSKKLLLSDSGFYLCAWSSSFISGEQYFGPGTRLTVT.

A single count supports this clone. The chain links TRBV7-8 to TRBJ2-3; D possibly corresponds to TRBD2 (5 bases). The V gene lost 0 bases and the J gene lost 7 bases, with 14 bases spanning the gap. CDR3 length: 15 residues. Germline V gene lookup returns CDR1 SGHVS and CDR2 FQNEAQ. The chain's CDR3 is CASSLAIFSANTQYF. CDR3 nucleotide sequence: TGTGCCAGCAGCTTAGCGATCTTTAGCGCCAATACGCAGTATTTT.

J is TRBJ1-1 and V is TRBV2; D not certain. The V end was cut by 4 bases, the J end by 0 bases, with 9 bases between. In germline, CDR1 is SNHLY, CDR2 FYNNEI. The CDR3 sequence is 14 residues long. The CDR3 spells CASSGNQMNTEAFF. The CDR3 nucleotides read TGTGCCAGCAGTGGAAATCAAATGAACACTGAAGCTTTCTTT.

The CDR3 DNA reads TGTGCCAGCAAAGGCGGGGGGAGCTCCTACAATGAGCAGTTCTTC. This codes for CASKGGGSSYNEQFF. This chain uses TRBV28 with TRBJ2-1; 8 positions match TRBD2. The CDR3 contains 15 residues. V was clipped by 7 bases and J by 0 bases; unmatched bases: 5. Germline V gene data show CDR1 as MDHEN and CDR2 as SYDVKM.